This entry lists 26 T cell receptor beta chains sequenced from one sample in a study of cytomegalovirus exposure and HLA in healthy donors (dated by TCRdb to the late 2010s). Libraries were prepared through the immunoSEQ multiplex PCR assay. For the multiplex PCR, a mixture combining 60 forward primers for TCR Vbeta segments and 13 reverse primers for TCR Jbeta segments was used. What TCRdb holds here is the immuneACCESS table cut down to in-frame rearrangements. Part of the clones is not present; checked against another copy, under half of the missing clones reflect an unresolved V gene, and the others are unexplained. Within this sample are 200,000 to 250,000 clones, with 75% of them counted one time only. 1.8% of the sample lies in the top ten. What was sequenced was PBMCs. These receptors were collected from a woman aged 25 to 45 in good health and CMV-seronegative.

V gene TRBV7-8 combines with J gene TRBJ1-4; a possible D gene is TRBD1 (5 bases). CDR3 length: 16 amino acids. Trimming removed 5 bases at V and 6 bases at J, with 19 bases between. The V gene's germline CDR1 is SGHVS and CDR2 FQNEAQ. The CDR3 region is CASSPPGHPADEKLFF. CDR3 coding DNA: TGTGCCAGCAGCCCACCAGGGCACCCCGCGGATGAAAAACTGTTTTTT.

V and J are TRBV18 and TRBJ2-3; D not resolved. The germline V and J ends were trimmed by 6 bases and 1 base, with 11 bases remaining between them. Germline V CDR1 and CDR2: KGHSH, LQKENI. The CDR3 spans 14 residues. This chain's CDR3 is CASSGNWGTDTQYF. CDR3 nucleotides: TGTGCCAGCTCGGGCAATTGGGGCACAGATACGCAGTATTTT.

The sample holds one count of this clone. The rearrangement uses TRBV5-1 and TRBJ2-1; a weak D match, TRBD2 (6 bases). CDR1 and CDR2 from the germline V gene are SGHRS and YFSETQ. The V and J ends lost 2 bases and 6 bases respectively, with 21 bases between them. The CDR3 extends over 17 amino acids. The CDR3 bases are TGCGCCAGCAGCTTTACGGATCGTCTAGCGATCGGCAATGAGCAGTTCTTC. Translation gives CASSFTDRLAIGNEQFF.

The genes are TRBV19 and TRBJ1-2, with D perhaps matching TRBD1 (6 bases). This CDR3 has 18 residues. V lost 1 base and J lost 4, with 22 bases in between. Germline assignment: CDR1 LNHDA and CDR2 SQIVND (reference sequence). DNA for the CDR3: TGTGCCAGTAGTATAGCCCAGATGGCAGGGGATTCTGTCTATGGCTACACCTTC. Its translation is CASSIAQMAGDSVYGYTF.

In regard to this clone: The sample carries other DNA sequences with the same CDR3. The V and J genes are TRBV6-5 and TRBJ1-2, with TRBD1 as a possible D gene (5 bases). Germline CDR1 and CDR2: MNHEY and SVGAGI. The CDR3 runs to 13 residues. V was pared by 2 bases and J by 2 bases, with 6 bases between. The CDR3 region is CASSYDSNYGYTF. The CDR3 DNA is TGTGCCAGCAGTTACGACAGCAACTATGGCTACACCTTC.

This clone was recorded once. The CDR3 DNA sequence: TGTGCCAGCCAGGGGCACAATGAGCAGTTCTTC. Translating it yields CASQGHNEQFF. The chain links TRBV14 to TRBJ2-1; possible D gene TRBD1, 6 bases. The CDR3 consists of 11 residues. The V gene lost 8 bases and the J gene lost 5 bases, with 7 bases spanning the gap. Germline V gene sequence: CDR1 SGHDN, CDR2 FVKESK.

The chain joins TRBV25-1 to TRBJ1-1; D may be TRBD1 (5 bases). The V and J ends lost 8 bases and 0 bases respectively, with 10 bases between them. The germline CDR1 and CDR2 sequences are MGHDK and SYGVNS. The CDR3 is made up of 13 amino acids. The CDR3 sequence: CASEDTLNTEAFF. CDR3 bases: TGTGCCAGCGAGGACACTTTGAACACTGAAGCTTTCTTT. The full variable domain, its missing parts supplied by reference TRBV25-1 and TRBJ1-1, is EADIYQTPRYLVIGTGKKITLECSQTMGHDKMYWYQQDPGMELHLIHYSYGVNSTEKGDLSSESTVSRIRTEHFPLTLESARPSHTSQYLCASEDTLNTEAFFGQGTRLTVV.

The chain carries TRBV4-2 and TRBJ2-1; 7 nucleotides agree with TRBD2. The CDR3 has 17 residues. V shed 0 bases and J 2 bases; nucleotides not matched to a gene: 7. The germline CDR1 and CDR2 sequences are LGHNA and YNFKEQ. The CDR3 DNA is TGTGCCAGCAGCCAAGAAACAGCGGGACGGCCCTACAATGAGCAGTTCTTC. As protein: CASSQETAGRPYNEQFF.

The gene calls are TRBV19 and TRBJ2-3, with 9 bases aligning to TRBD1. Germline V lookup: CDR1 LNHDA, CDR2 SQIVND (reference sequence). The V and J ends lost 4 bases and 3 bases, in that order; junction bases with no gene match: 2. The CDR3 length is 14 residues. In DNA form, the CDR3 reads TGTGCCAGTAGTACGACAGGGGGAACAGATACGCAGTATTTT. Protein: CASSTTGGTDTQYF. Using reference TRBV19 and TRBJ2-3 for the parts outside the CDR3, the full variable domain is DGGITQSPKYLFRKEGQNVTLSCEQNLNHDAMYWYRQDPGQGLRLIYYSQIVNDFQKGDIAEGYSVSREKKESFPLTVTSAQKNPTAFYLCASSTTGGTDTQYFGPGTRLTVL.

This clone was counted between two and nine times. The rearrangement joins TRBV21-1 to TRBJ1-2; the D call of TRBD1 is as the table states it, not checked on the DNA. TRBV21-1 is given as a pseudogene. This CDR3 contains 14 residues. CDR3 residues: CASSKSGTDYGYTF. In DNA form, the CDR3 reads TGTGCCAGCAGCAAGTCCGGGACAGACTATGGCTACACCTTC.

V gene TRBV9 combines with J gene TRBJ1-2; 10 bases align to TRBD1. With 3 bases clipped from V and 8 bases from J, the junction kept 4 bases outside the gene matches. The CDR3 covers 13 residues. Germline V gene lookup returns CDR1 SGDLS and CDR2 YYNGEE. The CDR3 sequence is CASSGDRGRGYTF. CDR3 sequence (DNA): TGTGCCAGCAGCGGCGACAGGGGGCGCGGCTACACCTTC.

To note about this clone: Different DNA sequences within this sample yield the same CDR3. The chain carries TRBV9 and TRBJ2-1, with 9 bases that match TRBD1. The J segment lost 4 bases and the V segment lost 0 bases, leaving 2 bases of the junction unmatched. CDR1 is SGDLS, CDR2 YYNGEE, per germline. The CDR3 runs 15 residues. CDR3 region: CASSVGQGGYNEQFF. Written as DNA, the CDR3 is TGTGCCAGCAGCGTAGGACAGGGGGGTTACAATGAGCAGTTCTTC. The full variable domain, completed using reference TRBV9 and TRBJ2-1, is DSGVTQTPKHLITATGQRVTLRCSPRSGDLSVYWYQQSLDQGLQFLIQYYNGEERAKGNILERFSAQQFPDLHSELNLSSLELGDSALYFCASSVGQGGYNEQFFGPGTRLTVL.

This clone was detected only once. CDR3 amino acids: CAWEGERETQYF. The CDR3 DNA follows: TGTGCCTGGGAGGGGGAGAGGGAGACCCAGTACTTC. J is TRBJ2-5 and V is TRBV30; a possible D gene is TRBD1 (6 bases). This CDR3 has 12 residues. Looked up from germline, CDR1 is GTSNPN and CDR2 is SVGIG (reference sequence). The V gene lost 5 bases and the J gene lost 5 bases, with 12 bases spanning the gap. Based on the CDR3 plus reference TRBV30 and TRBJ2-5, the full variable domain is SQTIHQWPATLVQPVGSPLSLECTVEGTSNPNLYWYRQAAGRGLQLLFYSVGIGQISSEVPQNLSASRPQDRQFILSSKKLLLSDSGFYLCAWEGERETQYFGPGTRLLVL.

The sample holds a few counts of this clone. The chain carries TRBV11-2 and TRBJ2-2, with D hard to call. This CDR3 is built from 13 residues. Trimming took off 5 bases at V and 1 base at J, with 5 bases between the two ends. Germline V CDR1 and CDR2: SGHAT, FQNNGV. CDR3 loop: CASSVQNTGELFF. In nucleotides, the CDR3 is TGTGCCAGCAGCGTACAGAACACCGGGGAGCTGTTTTTT.

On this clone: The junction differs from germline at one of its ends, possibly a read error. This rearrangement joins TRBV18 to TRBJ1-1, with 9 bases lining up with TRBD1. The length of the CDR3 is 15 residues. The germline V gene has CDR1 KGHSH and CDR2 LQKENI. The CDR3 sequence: CASSQRTGANTKAFF. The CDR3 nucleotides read TGTGCCAGCTCACAACGGACAGGGGCGAACACTAAAGCTTTCTTT.

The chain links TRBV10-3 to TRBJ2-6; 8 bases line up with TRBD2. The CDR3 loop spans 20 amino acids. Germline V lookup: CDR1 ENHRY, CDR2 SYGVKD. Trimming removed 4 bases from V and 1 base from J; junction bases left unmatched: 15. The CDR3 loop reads CAISGGSGIPLKSGANVLTF. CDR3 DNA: TGTGCCATCAGTGGCGGTAGCGGGATACCGTTGAAGTCTGGGGCCAACGTCCTGACTTTC.

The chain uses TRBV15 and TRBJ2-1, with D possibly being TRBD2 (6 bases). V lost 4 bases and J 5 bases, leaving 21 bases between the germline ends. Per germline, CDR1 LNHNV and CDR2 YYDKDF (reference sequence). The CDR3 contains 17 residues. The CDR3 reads CATSIRSTFRTNNEQFF. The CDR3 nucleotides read TGTGCCACCAGCATCCGCTCCACTTTCCGGACTAACAATGAGCAGTTCTTC. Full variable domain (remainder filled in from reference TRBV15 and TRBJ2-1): DAMVIQNPRYQVTQFGKPVTLSCSQTLNHNVMYWYQQKSSQAPKLLFHYYDKDFNNEADTPDNFQSRRPNTSFCFLDIRSPGLGDTAMYLCATSIRSTFRTNNEQFFGPGTRLTVL.

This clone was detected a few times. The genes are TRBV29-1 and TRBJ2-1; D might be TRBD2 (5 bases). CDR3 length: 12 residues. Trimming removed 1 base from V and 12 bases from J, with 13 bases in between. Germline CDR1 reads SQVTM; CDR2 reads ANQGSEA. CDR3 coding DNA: TGCAGCGTTGAAGGCAGTGCACGGGGGCAGTTCTTC. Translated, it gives CSVEGSARGQFF.

The CDR3 reads CASSLWAAGSSGELFF. CDR3 DNA: TGCGCCAGCAGCTTGTGGGCAGCGGGATCGTCCGGGGAGCTGTTTTTT. This chain links TRBV5-1 with TRBJ2-2; 7 bases are a match to TRBD2. The CDR3 has 16 amino acids. CDR1 and CDR2 (germline): SGHRS, YFSETQ. Trimming took 1 base from V and 6 from J; bases not matched to a gene: 9.

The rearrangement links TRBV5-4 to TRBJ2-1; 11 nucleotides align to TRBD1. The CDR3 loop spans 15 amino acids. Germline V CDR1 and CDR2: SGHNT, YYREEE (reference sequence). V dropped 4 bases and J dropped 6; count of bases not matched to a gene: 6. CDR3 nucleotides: TGTGCCAGCAGCGTCGGGACAGGGGGACCCAATGAGCAGTTCTTC. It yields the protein CASSVGTGGPNEQFF.

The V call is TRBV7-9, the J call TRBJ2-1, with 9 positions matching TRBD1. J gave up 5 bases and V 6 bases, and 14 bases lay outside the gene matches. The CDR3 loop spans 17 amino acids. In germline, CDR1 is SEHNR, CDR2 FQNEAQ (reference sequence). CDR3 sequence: CASRGAPGQGSNNEQFF. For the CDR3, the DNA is TGTGCCAGCAGGGGAGCCCCGGGACAGGGAAGCAACAATGAGCAGTTCTTC.

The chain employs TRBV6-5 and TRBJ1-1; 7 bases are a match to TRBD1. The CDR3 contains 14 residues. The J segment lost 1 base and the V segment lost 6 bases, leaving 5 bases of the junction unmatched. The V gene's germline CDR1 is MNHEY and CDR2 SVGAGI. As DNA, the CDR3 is TGTGCCAGCAGCCCGGGACAGCCGAACACTGAAGCTTTCTTT. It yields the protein CASSPGQPNTEAFF.

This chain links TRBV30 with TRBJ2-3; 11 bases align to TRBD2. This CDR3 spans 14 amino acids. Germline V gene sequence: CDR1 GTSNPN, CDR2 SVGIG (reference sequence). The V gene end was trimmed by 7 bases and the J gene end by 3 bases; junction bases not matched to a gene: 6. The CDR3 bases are TGTGCCTTCACTAGCGGGAGAGGTACAGATACGCAGTATTTT. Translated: CAFTSGRGTDTQYF.

CDR3 in amino acids: CASSETGMNTEAFF. Here the CDR3 DNA reads TGTGCCAGCAGTGAGACAGGGATGAACACTGAAGCTTTCTTT. The rearrangement links TRBV2 to TRBJ1-1, with 7 bases matching TRBD1. This CDR3 is 14 amino acids long. V shed 3 bases and J 0 bases; nucleotides not matched to a gene: 1. Germline V lookup: CDR1 SNHLY, CDR2 FYNNEI.

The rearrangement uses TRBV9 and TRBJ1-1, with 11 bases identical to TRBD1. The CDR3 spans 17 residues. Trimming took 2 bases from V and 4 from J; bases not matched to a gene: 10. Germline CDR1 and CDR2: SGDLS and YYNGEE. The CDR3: CASSVRPTGTGGTEAFF. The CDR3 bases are TGTGCCAGCAGCGTGAGGCCCACCGGGACAGGGGGCACTGAAGCTTTCTTT. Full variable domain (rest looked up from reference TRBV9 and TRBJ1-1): DSGVTQTPKHLITATGQRVTLRCSPRSGDLSVYWYQQSLDQGLQFLIQYYNGEERAKGNILERFSAQQFPDLHSELNLSSLELGDSALYFCASSVRPTGTGGTEAFFGQGTRLTVV.

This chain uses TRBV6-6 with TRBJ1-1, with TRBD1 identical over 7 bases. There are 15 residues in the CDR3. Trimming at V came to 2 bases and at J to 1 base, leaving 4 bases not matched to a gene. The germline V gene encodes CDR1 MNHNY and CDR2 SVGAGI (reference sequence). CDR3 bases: TGTGCCAGCAGTTACCCATCAGGGGGGAACACTGAAGCTTTCTTT. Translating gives CASSYPSGGNTEAFF.